This T cell receptor (beta chain) derives from a study of high-grade serous ovarian cancer treatment subgroups. The wider study: Samples averaged roughly 15,000 reads and 7,500 or so unique TCR beta rearrangements.

Looked up from germline, CDR1 is MDHEN and CDR2 is SYDVKM. The CDR3 is 15 amino acids. V dropped 6 bases and J dropped 1 base, with 15 bases sitting between them. Whole-study findings and limits: Clonal relatedness tracked neoantigen level, and by trend copy number and mutation load. Different patients shared almost no repertoire; same-patient tumors shared about 0.1 to 0.79. Only CDR3 was analyzed; CDR1 and CDR2 were not.

Tumor tissue was taken before any definitive surgery or chemotherapy was given. Generated by immunoSEQ multiplex PCR, the TCRdb table keeps only in-frame clones and is missing some. Of more than 35,000 clones in the sample, over 60% were seen once. With respect to this clone: Its antigen is currently unknown.

The source of this sequence is a human donor with high-grade serous ovarian cancer. V usage is TRBV28 and J usage is TRBJ1-1; a weak D match, TRBD1 (5 bases). Sequencing was done on a sample of tumor tissue. CDR3 residues: CASRTQVPGNTEAFF. As DNA, the CDR3 is TGTGCCAGCAGAACACAGGTACCGGGGAACACTGAAGCTTTCTTT.